Reported below is one T cell receptor (beta chain). Its matching antigen is unknown. This specimen comes from a study of vaccination effects on CD4 cells after COVID-19. The ViraFEST assay expanded antigen-specific CD4+ T cells with viral peptide pools before sequencing. With nine to eleven days of culture completed, CD4+ T cells were isolated. Vaccine administered to participants consisted of two doses of either BNT162b2 or mRNA-1273. Repertoires were generated with immunoSEQ multiplex PCR, while TCRdb's copy carries only in-frame clones and drops some. The data hold around 81,000 clones, with roughly 73% observed a single time. This CDR3 region has 15 residues. Germline CDR1 and CDR2: SGHRS and YFSETQ. V lost 0 bases to trimming and J lost 8 bases, with 14 bases between them.

The material sequenced was CD4+ T cells from PBMCs cultured with HCoV-OC43 spike peptides, taken after COVID-19 vaccination. Subset of the sample: HCoV-OC43 spike overlapping peptide pool stimulation. The rearrangement uses TRBV5-1 and TRBJ1-4, with D unclear. The sequence came from a human donor who received a COVID-19 vaccine. The CDR3 protein is CASSLAGNVGEKLFF. CDR3 DNA: TGCGCCAGCAGCTTGGCCGGGAATGTGGGCGAAAAACTGTTTTTT.